The entry that follows covers one T cell receptor (beta chain) sequence. Assay used: immunoSEQ multiplex PCR; TCRdb lists only in-frame clones, some missing. There are roughly 190,000 clones in the sample; 90% to 95% occur only once, and over 1.2% lies in the top ten. These data belong to a study of control samples from healthy donors and cancer patients. The CDR3 contains 13 residues. Germline V gene data show CDR1 as LGHDT and CDR2 as YNNKEL (reference sequence). Trimming stripped 0 bases from V and 6 bases from J, with 9 bases between. This chain connects TRBV3-1 (or the pseudogene TRBV3-2) to TRBJ2-7; D not certain. The TCR sequence derives from a young woman in good health. Sequenced input: blood. The CDR3 coding sequence is TGTGCCAGCAGCCAAGATCGAGGTTTCGAGCAGTACTTC. This codes for CASSQDRGFEQYF.